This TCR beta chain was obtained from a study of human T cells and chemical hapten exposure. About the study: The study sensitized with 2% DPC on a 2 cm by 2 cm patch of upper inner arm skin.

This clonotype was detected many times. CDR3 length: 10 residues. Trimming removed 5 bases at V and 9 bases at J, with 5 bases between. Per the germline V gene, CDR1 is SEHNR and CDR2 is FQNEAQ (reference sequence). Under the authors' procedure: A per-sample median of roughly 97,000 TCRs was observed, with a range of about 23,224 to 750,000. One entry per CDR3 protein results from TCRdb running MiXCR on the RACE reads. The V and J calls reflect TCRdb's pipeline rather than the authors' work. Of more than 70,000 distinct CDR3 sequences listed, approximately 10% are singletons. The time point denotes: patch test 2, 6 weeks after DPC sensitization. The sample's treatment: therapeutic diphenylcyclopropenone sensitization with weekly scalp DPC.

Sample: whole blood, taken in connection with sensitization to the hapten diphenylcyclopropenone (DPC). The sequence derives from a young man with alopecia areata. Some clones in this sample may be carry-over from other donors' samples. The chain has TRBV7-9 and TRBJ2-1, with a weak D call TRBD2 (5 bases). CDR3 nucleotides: TGTGCCAGCAGCCGGGGTGAGCAGTTCTTC. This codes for CASSRGEQFF.